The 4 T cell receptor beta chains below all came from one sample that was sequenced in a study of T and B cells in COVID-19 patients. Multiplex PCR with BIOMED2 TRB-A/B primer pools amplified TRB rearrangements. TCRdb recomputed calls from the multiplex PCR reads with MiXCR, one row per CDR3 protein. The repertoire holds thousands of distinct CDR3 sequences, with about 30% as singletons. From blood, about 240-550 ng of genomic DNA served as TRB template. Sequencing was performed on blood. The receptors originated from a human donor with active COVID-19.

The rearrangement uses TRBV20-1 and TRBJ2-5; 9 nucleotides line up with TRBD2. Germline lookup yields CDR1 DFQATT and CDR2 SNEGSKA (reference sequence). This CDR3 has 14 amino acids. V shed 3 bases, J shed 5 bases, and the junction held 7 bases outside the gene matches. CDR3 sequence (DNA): TGCAGTGCTAGGAATAGCGGGGGTCGGGAGACCCAGTACTTC. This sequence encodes CSARNSGGRETQYF.

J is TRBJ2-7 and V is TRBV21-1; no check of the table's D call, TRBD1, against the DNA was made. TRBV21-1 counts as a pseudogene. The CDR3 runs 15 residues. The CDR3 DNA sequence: TGTGCCAGCCAGCGCCGGGACAGGGGGTCCTACGAGCAGTACGTC. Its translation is CASQRRDRGSYEQYV.

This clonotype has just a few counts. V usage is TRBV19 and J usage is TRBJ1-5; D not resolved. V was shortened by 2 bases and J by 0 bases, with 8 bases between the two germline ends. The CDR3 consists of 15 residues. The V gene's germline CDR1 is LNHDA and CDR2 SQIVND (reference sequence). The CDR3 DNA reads TGTGCCAGTAGTATAAAGGGCAGTAGCAATCAGCCCCAGCATTTT. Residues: CASSIKGSSNQPQHF.

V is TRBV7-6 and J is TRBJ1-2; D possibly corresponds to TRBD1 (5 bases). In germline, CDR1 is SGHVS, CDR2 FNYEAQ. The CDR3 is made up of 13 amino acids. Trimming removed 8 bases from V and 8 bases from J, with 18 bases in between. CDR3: CASSDRGYGGYTF. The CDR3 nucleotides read TGTGCCAGCTCCGACAGAGGGTATGGAGGCTACACCTTC.